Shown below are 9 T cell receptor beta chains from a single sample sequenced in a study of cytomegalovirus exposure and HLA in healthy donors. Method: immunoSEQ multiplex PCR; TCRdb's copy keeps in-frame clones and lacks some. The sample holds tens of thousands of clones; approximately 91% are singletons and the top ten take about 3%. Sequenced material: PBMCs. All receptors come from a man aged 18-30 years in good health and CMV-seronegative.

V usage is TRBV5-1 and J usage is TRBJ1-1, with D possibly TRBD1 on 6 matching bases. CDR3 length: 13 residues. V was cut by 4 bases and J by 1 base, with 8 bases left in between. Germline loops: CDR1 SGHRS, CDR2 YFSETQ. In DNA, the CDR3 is TGCGCCAGCAGCCGGACAGCGAACACTGAAGCTTTCTTT. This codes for CASSRTANTEAFF.

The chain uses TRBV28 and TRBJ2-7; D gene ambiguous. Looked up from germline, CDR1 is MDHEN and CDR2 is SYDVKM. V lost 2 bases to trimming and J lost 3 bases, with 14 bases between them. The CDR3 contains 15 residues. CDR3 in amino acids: CASSLHQLRNYEQYF. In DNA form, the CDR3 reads TGTGCCAGCAGTTTACACCAGTTAAGAAACTACGAGCAGTACTTC.

The CDR3 DNA is TGTGCCAGCAGCCCCCCGAGCACGGCCAAAAACATTCAGTACTTC. Protein sequence: CASSPPSTAKNIQYF. J is TRBJ2-4 and V is TRBV28, with D hard to call. The CDR3 loop spans 15 amino acids. V shed 6 bases and J shed 1 base, with 13 bases lying between them. Looked up from germline, CDR1 is MDHEN and CDR2 is SYDVKM.

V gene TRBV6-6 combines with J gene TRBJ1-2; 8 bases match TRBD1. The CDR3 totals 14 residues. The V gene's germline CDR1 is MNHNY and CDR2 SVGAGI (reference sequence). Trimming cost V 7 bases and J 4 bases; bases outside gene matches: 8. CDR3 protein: CASKIAGGTYGYTF. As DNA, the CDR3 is TGTGCCAGCAAAATCGCAGGGGGCACCTATGGCTACACCTTC.

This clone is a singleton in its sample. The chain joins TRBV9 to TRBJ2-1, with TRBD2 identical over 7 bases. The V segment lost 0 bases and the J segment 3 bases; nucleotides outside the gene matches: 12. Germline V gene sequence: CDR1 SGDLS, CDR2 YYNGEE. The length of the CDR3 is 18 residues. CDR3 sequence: CASSVASTTSVDYNEQFF. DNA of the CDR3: TGTGCCAGCAGCGTAGCCAGCACTACTAGCGTCGACTACAATGAGCAGTTCTTC.

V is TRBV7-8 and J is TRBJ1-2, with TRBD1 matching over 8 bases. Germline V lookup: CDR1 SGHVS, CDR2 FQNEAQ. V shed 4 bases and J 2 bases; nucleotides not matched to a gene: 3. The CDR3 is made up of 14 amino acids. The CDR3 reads CASSSRQGNYGYTF. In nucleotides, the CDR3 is TGTGCCAGCAGCTCTCGACAGGGGAACTATGGCTACACCTTC.

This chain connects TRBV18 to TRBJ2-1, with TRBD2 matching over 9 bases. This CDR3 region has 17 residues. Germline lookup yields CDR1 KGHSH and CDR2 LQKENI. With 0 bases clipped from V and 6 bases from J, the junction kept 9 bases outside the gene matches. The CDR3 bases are TGTGCCAGCTCACCACCGACGGGGCGGGAGGGCGGCAATGAGCAGTTCTTC. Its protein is CASSPPTGREGGNEQFF.

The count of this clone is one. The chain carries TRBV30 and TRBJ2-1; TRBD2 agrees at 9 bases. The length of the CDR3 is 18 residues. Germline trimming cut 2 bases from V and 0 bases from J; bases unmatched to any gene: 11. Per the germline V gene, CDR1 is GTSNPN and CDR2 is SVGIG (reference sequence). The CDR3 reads CAWSQVREGPSSYNEQFF. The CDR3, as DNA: TGTGCCTGGAGTCAGGTGCGGGAGGGCCCTAGCTCCTACAATGAGCAGTTCTTC.

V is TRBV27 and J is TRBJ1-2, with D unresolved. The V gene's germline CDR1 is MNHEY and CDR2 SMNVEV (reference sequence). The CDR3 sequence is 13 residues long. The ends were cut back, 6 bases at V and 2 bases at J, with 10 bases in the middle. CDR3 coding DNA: TGTGCCAGCAGCCAACGCGGAAACTATGGCTACACCTTC. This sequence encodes CASSQRGNYGYTF.